Following are 28 T cell receptor beta chains from one sample sequenced in a study of OX40 agonist ivuxolimab in advanced cancers. Clones were read by immunoSEQ multiplex PCR, and TCRdb kept only the in-frame ones, dropping some. The sample includes tens of thousands of clones, just over 90% of them seen just once. This material consisted of CD4+ or CD8+ T cells sorted from blood, taken in a trial of the OX40 agonist ivuxolimab. The receptor source for this set is an adult with an advanced solid tumor such as melanoma, head and neck, liver or kidney cancer.

The rearrangement uses TRBV5-1 and TRBJ1-3, with D uncertain. Germline CDR1 is SGHRS and CDR2 is YFSETQ. V was trimmed by 0 bases and J by 1 base, leaving 5 bases between them. The length of the CDR3 is 14 residues. DNA of the CDR3: TGCGCCAGCAGCTTGGGTCTTTCTGGAAACACCATATATTTT. Protein product: CASSLGLSGNTIYF.

CDR3 region: CASYKGTGGNYGYTF. CDR3 nucleotides: TGTGCCAGCTATAAGGGGACAGGGGGAAACTATGGCTACACCTTC. This sequence joins TRBV28 and TRBJ1-2, with TRBD1 matching 11 bases. Unmatched junction bases numbered 7, after V lost 8 bases and J lost 2 bases. The CDR3 length is 15 residues. Germline CDR1 and CDR2: MDHEN and SYDVKM.

The CDR3 DNA reads as TGTGCCATCAAATGGGCAGGGGCCACCGGGGAGCTGTTTTTT. Encoded protein: CAIKWAGATGELFF. The chain uses TRBV10-3 and TRBJ2-2, with a tentative D call TRBD1 (6 bases). Germline V CDR1 and CDR2: ENHRY, SYGVKD. The CDR3 consists of 14 residues. Trimming shortened V by 7 bases and J by 4 bases, and 13 bases separated the two germline ends.

The V gene is TRBV5-1, the J gene TRBJ1-4; no clear D gene. Per germline, CDR1 SGHRS and CDR2 YFSETQ. V shed 0 bases and J shed 0 bases, with 9 bases lying between them. CDR3 length equals 16 residues. This CDR3 is CASSLDRLATNEKLFF. The CDR3 DNA reads TGCGCCAGCAGCTTGGACAGACTCGCAACTAATGAAAAACTGTTTTTT.

In regard to this clone: Here the CDR3 omits its conserved ending phenylalanine or tryptophan, so a read error is the likely source. Because the CDR3's place on the DNA is in doubt, the DNA is left out and the CDR3 is given as listed by TCRdb. The chain is built from TRBV11-3 and TRBJ2-7; the DNA was not used to check the table's D call, TRBD2. The CDR3 sequence runs 14 residues, both termini included. Germline loops: CDR1 SGHNT, CDR2 YENEEA. This CDR3 is CASSLDEGGDLRFI.

The chain employs TRBV5-8 and TRBJ1-2; the D gene is possibly TRBD1 (5 bases). Trimming stripped 0 bases from V and 4 bases from J, with 13 bases between. The CDR3 is 15 amino acids. Germline V CDR1 and CDR2: SGHTS, YDEGEE. This chain's CDR3 is CASSLVGTTAYGYTF. CDR3 nucleotide sequence: TGTGCCAGCAGCTTGGTAGGGACCACGGCCTATGGCTACACCTTC.

This sequence joins TRBV18 and TRBJ2-5; 9 bases are a match to TRBD1. The trim removed 2 bases at V and 4 bases at J, leaving 8 bases unmatched. CDR3 length equals 16 residues. The germline V gene has CDR1 KGHSH and CDR2 LQKENI. CDR3 sequence (DNA): TGTGCCAGCTCACCAAGGGGACAGGGAGAGGGAGAGACCCAGTACTTC. Translating it yields CASSPRGQGEGETQYF.

The CDR3 region is CASSLDAGQGYGYTF. In DNA form, the CDR3 reads TGTGCCAGCAGCTTAGATGCGGGACAGGGATATGGCTACACCTTC. The genes are TRBV11-3 and TRBJ1-2; TRBD1 matches at 9 bases. V shed 0 bases, J shed 5 bases, and the junction held 4 bases outside the gene matches. Germline CDR1 is SGHNT and CDR2 is YENEEA. This CDR3 contains 15 residues.

The CDR3 DNA reads as TGTGCCATCAGTGAGTCGATGTCAAGGACAGTGGGCTACGAGCAGTACTTC. It specifies CAISESMSRTVGYEQYF. V usage is TRBV10-3 and J usage is TRBJ2-7; D perhaps matches TRBD1 (6 bases). Trimming removed 0 bases from V and 3 bases from J, with 18 bases in between. The CDR3 contains 17 residues. The V gene's germline CDR1 is ENHRY and CDR2 SYGVKD.

The V gene is TRBV5-1, the J gene TRBJ2-3, with D perhaps TRBD2 (5 bases). V dropped 4 bases and J dropped 7 bases, with 7 bases sitting between them. In germline, CDR1 is SGHRS, CDR2 YFSETQ. This CDR3 spans 11 amino acids. CDR3 bases: TGCGCCAGCAGCCCCGGGAATACGCAGTATTTT. Its translation: CASSPGNTQYF. Full variable domain (missing parts from reference TRBV5-1 and TRBJ2-3): KAGVTQTPRYLIKTRGQQVTLSCSPISGHRSVSWYQQTPGQGLQFLFEYFSETQRNKGNFPGRFSGRQFSNSRSEMNVSTLELGDSALYLCASSPGNTQYFGPGTRLTVL.

V gene TRBV28 combines with J gene TRBJ1-1, with D possibly TRBD1 on 5 matching bases. The CDR3 length is 15 residues. Germline-derived CDR1 and CDR2 are MDHEN and SYDVKM. Between the trimmed V and J ends, which lost 5 bases and 8 bases, there was a span of 21 bases. This chain's CDR3 is CASSQQASGSSEAFF. The CDR3 DNA sequence: TGTGCCAGCAGTCAACAAGCGTCAGGGTCTTCGGAAGCTTTCTTT.

As to this clone: It is likely a read error, because the conserved phenylalanine at the end of the CDR3 is missing. The DNA is left out, because the CDR3 cannot be placed on it with certainty; the CDR3 is given as TCRdb lists it. This chain joins TRBV7-9 and TRBJ1-2; TRBD1 reflects the table's D call only, with no check against the DNA. The germline CDR1 and CDR2 sequences are SEHNR and FQNEAQ (reference sequence). The CDR3 extends over 11 residues, inclusive of both ends. The CDR3 spells CASSLAGQPSP.

The rearrangement joins TRBV7-9 to TRBJ2-2, with unresolved D. Between the trimmed V and J ends, which lost 5 bases and 5 bases, there was a span of 6 bases. Germline V gene lookup returns CDR1 SEHNR and CDR2 FQNEAQ (reference sequence). The CDR3 loop spans 12 amino acids. The CDR3 DNA reads TGTGCCAGCAGCAAGGAAACCGGGGAGCTGTTTTTT. Amino acid sequence: CASSKETGELFF. Full variable domain (outside the CDR3, taken from reference TRBV7-9 and TRBJ2-2): DTGVSQNPRHKITKRGQNVTFRCDPISEHNRLYWYRQTLGQGPEFLTYFQNEAQLEKSRLLSDRFSAERPKGSFSTLEIQRTEQGDSAMYLCASSKETGELFFGEGSRLTVL.

The rearrangement uses TRBV10-3 and TRBJ2-3; 12 nucleotides agree with TRBD2. Germline V CDR1 and CDR2: ENHRY, SYGVKD. The junction had 11 bases not matched to a gene; V was cut back by 3 bases and J by 1 base. The CDR3 has 19 amino acids. The CDR3 reads CAISDSLAGGEIGTDTQYF. The CDR3, as DNA: TGTGCCATCAGTGATAGCCTAGCGGGAGGGGAGATCGGCACAGATACGCAGTATTTT.

J is TRBJ2-7 and V is TRBV11-2; TRBD2 agrees at 7 bases. The CDR3 totals 14 residues. Germline assignment: CDR1 SGHAT and CDR2 FQNNGV. Trimming at V came to 3 bases and at J to 4 bases, leaving 6 bases not matched to a gene. For the CDR3, the DNA is TGTGCCAGCAGCTTCGTTGGCGGGAGATACGAGCAGTACTTC. It yields the protein CASSFVGGRYEQYF. Full variable domain (missing parts from reference TRBV11-2 and TRBJ2-7): EAGVAQSPRYKIIEKRQSVAFWCNPISGHATLYWYQQILGQGPKLLIQFQNNGVVDDSQLPKDRFSAERLKGVDSTLKIQPAKLEDSAVYLCASSFVGGRYEQYFGPGTRLTVT.

The gene calls are TRBV14 and TRBJ1-6; D gene uncertain. CDR3 length: 13 amino acids. In germline, CDR1 is SGHDN, CDR2 FVKESK. V lost 0 bases and J lost 7, with 4 bases in between. The CDR3 DNA reads as TGTGCCAGCAGCCAAGAGGAGAATTCACCCCTCCACTTT. Protein product: CASSQEENSPLHF.

This clone appeared a few times. The chain links TRBV5-5 to TRBJ1-5; the match to TRBD1 covers 7 bases. There are 15 residues in the CDR3. In germline, CDR1 is SGHKS, CDR2 YYEKEE (reference sequence). V dropped 0 bases and J dropped 4; count of bases not matched to a gene: 4. The chain's CDR3 is CASSLEPRGNQPQHF. CDR3 DNA sequence: TGTGCCAGCAGCTTGGAGCCCAGGGGGAATCAGCCCCAGCATTTT.

In DNA form, the CDR3 reads TGCGCCAGCAGCCTACTCGGGGGAGCTAGGCAGTATTTT. The encoded protein is CASSLLGGARQYF. The chain uses TRBV4-3 and TRBJ2-3; weak D call: TRBD2 (6 bases). The CDR3 is made up of 13 amino acids. V was clipped by 4 bases and J by 11 bases, with 16 bases between them. CDR1 is LGHNA and CDR2 is YSLEER in the germline V gene.

This clone appeared a few times. This chain's CDR3 is CASTGRDRGINEQYF. CDR3 sequence (DNA): TGTGCCAGCACCGGACGGGACAGGGGTATCAACGAGCAGTACTTC. The J gene is TRBJ2-7, the V gene TRBV2, with TRBD1 matching 10 bases. The CDR3 is 15 amino acids. Germline V gene data show CDR1 as SNHLY and CDR2 as FYNNEI. The trim removed 7 bases at V and 5 bases at J, leaving 11 bases unmatched. The whole variable domain, filled in from reference TRBV2 and TRBJ2-7, reads EPEVTQTPSHQVTQMGQEVILRCVPISNHLYFYWYRQILGQKVEFLVSFYNNEISEKSEIFDDQFSVERPDGSNFTLKIRSTKLEDSAMYFCASTGRDRGINEQYFGPGTRLTVT.

The chain has TRBV6-6 and TRBJ2-7; TRBD1 matches at 9 bases. V dropped 5 bases and J dropped 3; count of bases not matched to a gene: 5. The V gene's germline CDR1 is MNHNY and CDR2 SVGAGI (reference sequence). This CDR3 is 14 amino acids long. In nucleotides, the CDR3 is TGTGCCAGCAGTCCCGGGACAGGGCTCTACGAGCAGTACTTC. It yields the protein CASSPGTGLYEQYF.

V is TRBV6-5 and J is TRBJ2-7; D not certain. In germline, CDR1 is MNHEY, CDR2 SVGAGI. V shed 5 bases and J shed 0 bases, with 14 bases lying between them. The CDR3 contains 15 residues. The CDR3 loop is CASSTAYDRSYEQYF. CDR3 sequence (DNA): TGTGCCAGCAGTACCGCCTATGACCGCTCCTACGAGCAGTACTTC.

This chain connects TRBV4-1 to TRBJ2-5; the match to TRBD2 covers 8 bases. Looked up from germline, CDR1 is MGHRA and CDR2 is YSYEKL. The J segment lost 4 bases and the V segment lost 0 bases, leaving 4 bases of the junction unmatched. The CDR3 spans 15 residues. The chain's CDR3 is CASSQDPGGRETQYF. The CDR3 bases are TGCGCCAGCAGCCAAGATCCGGGGGGGCGAGAGACCCAGTACTTC.

The chain has TRBV2 and TRBJ1-3; the D gene is possibly TRBD1 (5 bases). V lost 7 bases, J lost 0 bases, and 13 bases lay in between. Germline V gives CDR1 SNHLY, CDR2 FYNNEI. This CDR3 region has 15 residues. In DNA form, the CDR3 reads TGTGCCAGCACTAATCGGGGGTTCTCTGGAAACACCATATATTTT. It is translated as CASTNRGFSGNTIYF. Drawing the rest from reference TRBV2 and TRBJ1-3, the complete variable domain is EPEVTQTPSHQVTQMGQEVILRCVPISNHLYFYWYRQILGQKVEFLVSFYNNEISEKSEIFDDQFSVERPDGSNFTLKIRSTKLEDSAMYFCASTNRGFSGNTIYFGEGSWLTVV.

The chain carries TRBV7-2 and TRBJ2-5; D possibly matches TRBD1 or TRBD2 (6 bases each). Germline loops: CDR1 SGHTA, CDR2 FQGNSA. V lost 1 base, J lost 1 base, and 10 bases lay in between. This CDR3 spans 15 amino acids. CDR3 DNA: TGTGCCAGCAGCTTAGTGGGGGGCTCCCAAGAGACCCAGTACTTC. Residues: CASSLVGGSQETQYF.

The genes are TRBV4-2 and TRBJ2-1; D is tentatively TRBD1 or TRBD2 (5 bases each). The ends were cut back, 0 bases at V and 3 bases at J, with 9 bases in the middle. The CDR3 length is 15 residues. Germline lookup yields CDR1 LGHNA and CDR2 YNFKEQ. The chain's CDR3 is CASSQEVGGYNEQFF. The CDR3 nucleotides are TGTGCCAGCAGCCAAGAAGTTGGGGGCTACAATGAGCAGTTCTTC.

V gene TRBV7-6 combines with J gene TRBJ2-7, with TRBD2 as a possible D gene (6 bases). Germline CDR1 and CDR2: SGHVS and FNYEAQ. The CDR3 runs to 13 residues. Trimming took off 1 base at V and 7 bases at J, with 11 bases between the two ends. The CDR3 DNA reads TGTGCCAGCAGCTTAGGGGACTTGAGGGAGCAGTACTTC. It is translated as CASSLGDLREQYF.

The V and J genes are TRBV6-5 and TRBJ2-7; the D is unclear. Germline CDR1 reads MNHEY; CDR2 reads SVGAGI. Trimming took 0 bases from V and 3 from J, leaving 9 bases between them. This CDR3 spans 14 amino acids. This CDR3 reads CASSYSGLFYEQYF. As DNA, the CDR3 is TGTGCCAGCAGTTACTCAGGGCTTTTCTACGAGCAGTACTTC.

The V gene is TRBV9, the J gene TRBJ2-2; 9 nucleotides agree with TRBD2. V lost 8 bases, J lost 7 bases, and 12 bases stayed unmatched. The germline CDR1 and CDR2 sequences are SGDLS and YYNGEE. This CDR3 region has 15 residues. The CDR3 protein is CASRVAGGPDGELFF. CDR3 nucleotides: TGTGCCAGTCGTGTGGCGGGAGGGCCCGACGGGGAGCTGTTTTTT.